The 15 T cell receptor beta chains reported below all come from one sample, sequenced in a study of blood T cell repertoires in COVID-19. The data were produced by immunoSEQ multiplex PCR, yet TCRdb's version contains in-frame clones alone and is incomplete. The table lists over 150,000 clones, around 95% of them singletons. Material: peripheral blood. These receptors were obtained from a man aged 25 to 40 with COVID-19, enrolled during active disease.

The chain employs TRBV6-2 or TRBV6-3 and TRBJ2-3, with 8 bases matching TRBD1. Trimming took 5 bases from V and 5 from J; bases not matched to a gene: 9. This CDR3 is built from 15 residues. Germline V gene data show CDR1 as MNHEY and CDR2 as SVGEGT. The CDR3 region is CASSTIQGAGDTQYF. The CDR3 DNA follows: TGTGCCAGCAGTACTATTCAGGGGGCGGGAGATACGCAGTATTTT.

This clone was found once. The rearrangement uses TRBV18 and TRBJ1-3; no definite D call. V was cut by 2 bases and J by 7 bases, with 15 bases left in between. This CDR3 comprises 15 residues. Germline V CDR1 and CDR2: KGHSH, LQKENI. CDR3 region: CASSPLEGFGNTIYF. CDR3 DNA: TGTGCCAGCTCACCATTGGAGGGTTTCGGGAACACCATATATTTT.

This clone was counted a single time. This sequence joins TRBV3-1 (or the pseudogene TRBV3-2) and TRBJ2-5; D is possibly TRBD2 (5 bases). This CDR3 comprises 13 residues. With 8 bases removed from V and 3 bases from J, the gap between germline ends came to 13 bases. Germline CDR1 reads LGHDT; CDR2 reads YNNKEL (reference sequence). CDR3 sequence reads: CASDRTGEETQYF. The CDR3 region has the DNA TGTGCCAGCGATCGGACTGGAGAAGAGACCCAGTACTTC.

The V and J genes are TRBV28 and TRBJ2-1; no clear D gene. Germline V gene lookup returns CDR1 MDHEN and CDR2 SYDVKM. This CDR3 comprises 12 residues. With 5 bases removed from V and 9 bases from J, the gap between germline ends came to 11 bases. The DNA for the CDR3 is TGTGCCAGCAGTCCTCTTCCGGGTGAGCAGTTCTTC. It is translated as CASSPLPGEQFF. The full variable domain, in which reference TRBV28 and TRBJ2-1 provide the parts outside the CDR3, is DVKVTQSSRYLVKRTGEKVFLECVQDMDHENMFWYRQDPGLGLRLIYFSYDVKMKEKGDIPEGYSVSREKKERFSLILESASTNQTSMYLCASSPLPGEQFFGPGTRLTVL.

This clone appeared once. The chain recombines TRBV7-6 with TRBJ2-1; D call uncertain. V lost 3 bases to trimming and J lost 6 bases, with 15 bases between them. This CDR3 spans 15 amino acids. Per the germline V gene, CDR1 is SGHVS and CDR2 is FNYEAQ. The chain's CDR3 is CASSFQAIRSNEQFF. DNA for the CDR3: TGTGCCAGCAGCTTTCAGGCGATAAGATCCAATGAGCAGTTCTTC.

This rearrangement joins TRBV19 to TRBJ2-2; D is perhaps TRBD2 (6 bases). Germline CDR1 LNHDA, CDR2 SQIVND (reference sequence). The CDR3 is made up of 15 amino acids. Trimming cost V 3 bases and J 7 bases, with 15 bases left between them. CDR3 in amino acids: CASSMGGRGIGELFF. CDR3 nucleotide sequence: TGTGCCAGTAGTATGGGGGGACGGGGGATCGGGGAGCTGTTTTTT.

CDR3 sequence reads: CASRRTGVRTEAFF. As DNA, the CDR3 is TGTGCCAGCAGGCGGACAGGGGTTCGCACTGAAGCTTTCTTT. The chain combines TRBV6-5 with TRBJ1-1; TRBD1 agrees at 9 bases. The V and J ends lost 6 bases and 4 bases, in that order; junction bases with no gene match: 6. CDR3 length: 14 residues. Germline CDR1 MNHEY, CDR2 SVGAGI.

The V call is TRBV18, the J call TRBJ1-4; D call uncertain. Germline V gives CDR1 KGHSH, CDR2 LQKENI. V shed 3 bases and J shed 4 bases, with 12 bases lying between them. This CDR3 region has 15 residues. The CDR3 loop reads CASSPSRGVNEKLFF. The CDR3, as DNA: TGTGCCAGCTCACCTTCCCGGGGTGTTAATGAAAAACTGTTTTTT. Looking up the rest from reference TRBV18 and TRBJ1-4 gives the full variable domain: NAGVMQNPRHLVRRRGQEARLRCSPMKGHSHVYWYRQLPEEGLKFMVYLQKENIIDESGMPKERFSAEFPKEGPSILRIQQVVRGDSAAYFCASSPSRGVNEKLFFGSGTQLSVL.

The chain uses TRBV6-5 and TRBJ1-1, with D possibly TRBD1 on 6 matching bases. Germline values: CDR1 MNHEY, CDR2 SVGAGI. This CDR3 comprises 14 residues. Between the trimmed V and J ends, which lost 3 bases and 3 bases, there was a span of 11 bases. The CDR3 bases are TGTGCCAGCAGTTATGGACAGACACACACTGAAGCTTTCTTT. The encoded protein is CASSYGQTHTEAFF.

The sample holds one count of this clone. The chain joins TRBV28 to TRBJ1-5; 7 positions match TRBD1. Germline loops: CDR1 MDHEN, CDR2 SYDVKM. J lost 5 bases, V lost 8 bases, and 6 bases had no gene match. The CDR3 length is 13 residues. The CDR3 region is CASRGQNYQPQHF. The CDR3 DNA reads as TGTGCCAGCCGGGGACAGAACTATCAGCCCCAGCATTTT.

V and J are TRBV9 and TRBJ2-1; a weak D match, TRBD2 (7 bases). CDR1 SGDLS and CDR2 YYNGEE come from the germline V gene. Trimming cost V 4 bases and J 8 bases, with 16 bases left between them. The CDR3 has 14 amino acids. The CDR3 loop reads CASSPRGGADEQFF. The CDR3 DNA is TGTGCCAGCAGCCCTAGGGGGGGGGCGGATGAGCAGTTCTTC.

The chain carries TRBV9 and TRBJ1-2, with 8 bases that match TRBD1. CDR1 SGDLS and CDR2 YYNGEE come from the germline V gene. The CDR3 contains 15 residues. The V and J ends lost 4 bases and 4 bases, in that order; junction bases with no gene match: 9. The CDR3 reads CASSPGQGAGYGYTF. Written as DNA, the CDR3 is TGTGCCAGCAGCCCCGGACAGGGAGCGGGCTATGGCTACACCTTC.

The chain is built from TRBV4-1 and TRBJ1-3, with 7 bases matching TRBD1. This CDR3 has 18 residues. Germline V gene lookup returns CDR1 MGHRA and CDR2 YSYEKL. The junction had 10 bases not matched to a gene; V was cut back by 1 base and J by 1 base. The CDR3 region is CASSQGSPSTGSGNTIYF. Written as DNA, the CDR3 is TGCGCCAGCAGCCAAGGATCCCCCTCGACAGGGTCTGGAAACACCATATATTTT.

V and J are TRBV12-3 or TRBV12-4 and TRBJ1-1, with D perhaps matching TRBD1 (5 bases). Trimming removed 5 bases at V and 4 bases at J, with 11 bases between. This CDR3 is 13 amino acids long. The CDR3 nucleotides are TGTGCCAGCAGTCCCCGCGGGGGCACTGAAGCTTTCTTT. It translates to CASSPRGGTEAFF.

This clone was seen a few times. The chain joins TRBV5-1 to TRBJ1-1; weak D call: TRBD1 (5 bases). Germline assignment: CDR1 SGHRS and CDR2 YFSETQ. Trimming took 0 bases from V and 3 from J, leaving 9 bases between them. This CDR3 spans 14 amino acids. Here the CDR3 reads CASSLAPGDTEAFF. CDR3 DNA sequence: TGCGCCAGCAGCTTGGCCCCGGGGGACACTGAAGCTTTCTTT.